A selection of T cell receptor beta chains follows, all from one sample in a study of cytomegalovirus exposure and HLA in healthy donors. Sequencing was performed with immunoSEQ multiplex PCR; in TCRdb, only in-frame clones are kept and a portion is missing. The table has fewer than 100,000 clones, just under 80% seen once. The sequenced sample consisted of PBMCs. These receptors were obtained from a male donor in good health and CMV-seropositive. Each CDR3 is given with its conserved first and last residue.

CDR3aa: CASSSQIVLAKSSYEQYF; j_gene: TRBJ2-7; v_gene: TRBV27
CDR3aa: CASSLERPSDTGQEQFF; j_gene: TRBJ2-1; v_gene: TRBV5-4
CDR3aa: CASSFGQGAVGELFF; j_gene: TRBJ2-2; v_gene: TRBV7-6
CDR3aa: CASKNTGQGSRAFF; j_gene: TRBJ1-1; v_gene: TRBV25-1
CDR3aa: CASSSLRDRGYGYTF; j_gene: TRBJ1-2; v_gene: TRBV27
CDR3aa: CASSFGGTTYNEQFF; j_gene: TRBJ2-1; v_gene: TRBV5-1
CDR3aa: CASSFDSIPYEQYF; j_gene: TRBJ2-7; v_gene: TRBV5-1
CDR3aa: CASSARVSYGYTF; j_gene: TRBJ1-2; v_gene: TRBV6-1
CDR3aa: CASSYSVVQVQETQYF; j_gene: TRBJ2-5; v_gene: TRBV6-5
CDR3aa: CASSARTSGSGELFF; j_gene: TRBJ2-2; v_gene: TRBV9
CDR3aa: CASGLGWAGLAGYTF; j_gene: TRBJ1-2; v_gene: TRBV12-5
CDR3aa: CASSQDRQNEKLFF; j_gene: TRBJ1-4; v_gene: TRBV4-2
CDR3aa: CAITVAGGPSSGELFF; j_gene: TRBJ2-2; v_gene: TRBV10-3
CDR3aa: CASSDSGLAGGIYEQYF; j_gene: TRBJ2-7; v_gene: TRBV25-1
CDR3aa: CASSSSRAGVSEQYF; j_gene: TRBJ2-7; v_gene: TRBV11-3
CDR3aa: CASSPMGQGLGYTF; j_gene: TRBJ1-2; v_gene: TRBV27
CDR3aa: CASSLGLMTYEQYF; j_gene: TRBJ2-7; v_gene: TRBV5-4
CDR3aa: CASSLVASLANQPQHF; j_gene: TRBJ1-5; v_gene: TRBV7-8
CDR3aa: CASSTGLVAYEQYF; j_gene: TRBJ2-7; v_gene: TRBV7-9
CDR3aa: CASGTFPSSYNEQFF; j_gene: TRBJ2-1; v_gene: TRBV4-2
CDR3aa: CASSYWTGQETQYF; j_gene: TRBJ2-5; v_gene: TRBV6-5
CDR3aa: CASRRDRRESTEAFF; j_gene: TRBJ1-1; v_gene: TRBV27
CDR3aa: CASSRLAEETQYF; j_gene: TRBJ2-5; v_gene: TRBV6-6
CDR3aa: CASTGDSQYTDTQYF; j_gene: TRBJ2-3; v_gene: TRBV19
CDR3aa: CASSQEIASSNEQFF; j_gene: TRBJ2-1; v_gene: TRBV4-2
CDR3aa: CASSQYQDTQYF; j_gene: TRBJ2-3; v_gene: TRBV19
CDR3aa: CSVVFGVPASQYF; j_gene: TRBJ2-3; v_gene: TRBV29-1
CDR3aa: CASTGREESGTQYF; j_gene: TRBJ2-5; v_gene: TRBV19
CDR3aa: CASSGQALGDTEAFF; j_gene: TRBJ1-1; v_gene: TRBV19
CDR3aa: CAWSAGGVNNQPQHF; j_gene: TRBJ1-5; v_gene: TRBV30
CDR3aa: CASSVAVGGEQFF; j_gene: TRBJ2-1; v_gene: TRBV9
CDR3aa: CASSYSLAGENIQYF; j_gene: TRBJ2-4; v_gene: TRBV6-5
CDR3aa: CASSREPGQPEKLFF; j_gene: TRBJ1-4; v_gene: TRBV7-2
CDR3aa: CASSTSGRYTQYF; j_gene: TRBJ2-3; v_gene: TRBV5-4
CDR3aa: CASSPRDYSNEQYF; j_gene: TRBJ2-7; v_gene: TRBV7-8
CDR3aa: CASSLVGGTGGGETQYF; j_gene: TRBJ2-5; v_gene: TRBV7-9
CDR3aa: CASDNGGKTEAFF; j_gene: TRBJ1-1; v_gene: TRBV19
CDR3aa: CASSLGQSQDIQYF; j_gene: TRBJ2-4; v_gene: TRBV13
CDR3aa: CASSTPTDTLNF; j_gene: TRBJ2-7; v_gene: TRBV28
CDR3aa: CASTPYSNTEAFF; j_gene: TRBJ1-1; v_gene: TRBV19
CDR3aa: CASSVGLKTDTQYF; j_gene: TRBJ2-3; v_gene: TRBV7-2
CDR3aa: CAISPTGGEGTEAFF; j_gene: TRBJ1-1; v_gene: TRBV10-3
CDR3aa: CATSKTSGSLHTQYF; j_gene: TRBJ2-3; v_gene: TRBV15
CDR3aa: CASSWDRGAYEQYF; j_gene: TRBJ2-7; v_gene: TRBV5-6
CDR3aa: CAWIRAGANVLTF; j_gene: TRBJ2-6; v_gene: TRBV30
CDR3aa: CASGQGAYSNQPQHF; j_gene: TRBJ1-5; v_gene: TRBV10-2
CDR3aa: CASSLASGQETQYF; j_gene: TRBJ2-5; v_gene: TRBV7-9
CDR3aa: CASSAGEGTEAFF; j_gene: TRBJ1-1; v_gene: TRBV2
CDR3aa: CASTTPLAEQYF; j_gene: TRBJ2-7; v_gene: TRBV28
CDR3aa: CASRLAGGYLYEQYF; j_gene: TRBJ2-7; v_gene: TRBV2
CDR3aa: CASSRGLAGDYEQYF; j_gene: TRBJ2-7; v_gene: TRBV11-3
CDR3aa: CASGWRGLDNEQFF; j_gene: TRBJ2-1; v_gene: TRBV6-6
CDR3aa: CAWIQIEGAGGYTF; j_gene: TRBJ1-2; v_gene: TRBV30
CDR3aa: CASSYSNSVYTF; j_gene: TRBJ1-2; v_gene: TRBV6-5
CDR3aa: CASSLGTSGNNEQFF; j_gene: TRBJ2-1; v_gene: TRBV5-1
CDR3aa: CASSLRLAGVGEQFF; j_gene: TRBJ2-1; v_gene: TRBV5-8